The source of this T cell receptor (beta chain) is a study of shared clonotypes between healthy human individuals. Overall study context: Used for every donor were three CD4 naive, three CD4 memory, two CD8 naive and one CD8 memory plate. Findings and limits, study-wide: Exclusively blood specimens were collected; tissue repertoires likely differ. Donors were few, which limited the genetic and exposure-history diversity represented.

Comments on this clone: Its antigen is currently unknown.

Original data processing: Quality scores were absent from the junction-only immunoSEQ sequences, so filtering differed. Profiling relied on immunoSEQ multiplex PCR, and the TCRdb table lists in-frame clones only, not all of them. The V and J calls and clone size come from that table; D and trimming were worked out from the DNA. The sample shows about 2 million clones, approximately 95% of them seen only once. The CDR3 covers 16 residues. V was pared by 8 bases and J by 4 bases, with 15 bases of the junction left unmatched. Germline V gene sequence: CDR1 MNHEY, CDR2 SMNVEV (reference sequence). Naive CD8 cells were CD45RO-negative, positively selected for CCR7, excluding terminally differentiated effector memory CD45RA+ cells.

The genes are TRBV27 and TRBJ2-7; 9 bases align to TRBD2. The material sequenced was naive CD8+ T cells sorted from blood. The clonotype comes from a young man in good health. CDR3 DNA sequence: TGTGCCAGCTCCAAATTGGGGGTAGCGGGAGAGTACGAGCAGTACTTC. It yields the protein CASSKLGVAGEYEQYF.